The 23 T cell receptor beta chains listed next were all sequenced from one sample in a study of CD8 T cells in ankylosing spondylitis. TCRdb re-called the 5' RACE reads through MiXCR, storing one row per CDR3 protein. This sample carries 400,000 to 450,000 distinct CDR3 sequences, 15% to 20% of them seen once, and the ten largest clones take 1%. Their cognate antigens are unknown. Points from the study as a whole: There was a TCR beta motif, made of several highly homologous variants, that appeared characteristic of ankylosing spondylitis blood.

The sequencing input was blood, either unsorted or a sorted T cell fraction (not recorded which). These receptors all stem from a male donor with ankylosing spondylitis.

This clonotype was seen only a few times. The chain joins TRBV5-1 to TRBJ1-1; D possibly corresponds to TRBD1 (6 bases). This CDR3 has 16 residues. V lost 3 bases and J lost 1, with 16 bases in between. The germline V gene encodes CDR1 SGHRS and CDR2 YFSETQ. CDR3 loop: CASSSITGSRNTEAFF. Written as DNA, the CDR3 is TGCGCCAGCAGCTCGATTACAGGGTCTAGGAACACTGAAGCTTTCTTT.

This chain uses TRBV28 with TRBJ2-1, with TRBD2 identical over 14 bases. CDR1 is MDHEN and CDR2 is SYDVKM in the germline V gene. With 3 bases clipped from V and 8 bases from J, the junction kept 15 bases outside the gene matches. CDR3 length: 19 amino acids. The CDR3 protein is CASSFGPGLAGGLRDEQFF. CDR3 bases: TGTGCCAGCAGTTTCGGCCCCGGACTAGCGGGAGGACTTAGGGATGAGCAGTTCTTC.

The CDR3 DNA sequence: TGTGCCAGCACCCTCGGACAGGGAGGTCAGCCCCAGCATTTT. Translated, it gives CASTLGQGGQPQHF. The chain joins TRBV2 to TRBJ1-5; 8 bases line up with TRBD1. The CDR3 totals 14 residues. CDR1 and CDR2 from the germline V gene are SNHLY and FYNNEI. Trimming took 7 bases from V and 6 from J; bases not matched to a gene: 8.

The CDR3 DNA is TGTGCCAGCAGTTCCCTCGGTACGGCTGAAGAGGAGCAGTTCTTC. This codes for CASSSLGTAEEEQFF. The gene calls are TRBV6-2 or TRBV6-3 and TRBJ2-1; no clear D. Germline CDR1 reads MNHEY; CDR2 reads SVGEGT. Deletions cut 4 bases from V and 10 bases from J, with 20 bases between. The CDR3 loop spans 15 amino acids.

This clonotype was detected only a few times. The V gene is TRBV28, the J gene TRBJ2-1, with 9 bases matching TRBD2. Losses at the gene ends were 6 bases for V and 7 bases for J; bases not matched to a gene: 13. The V gene's germline CDR1 is MDHEN and CDR2 SYDVKM. The length of the CDR3 is 16 residues. The CDR3, as DNA: TGTGCCAGCAGCACCCTTAGCGGGAGCTCGGGGAATGAGCAGTTCTTC. This sequence encodes CASSTLSGSSGNEQFF. Variable domain in full (rest from reference TRBV28 and TRBJ2-1): DVKVTQSSRYLVKRTGEKVFLECVQDMDHENMFWYRQDPGLGLRLIYFSYDVKMKEKGDIPEGYSVSREKKERFSLILESASTNQTSMYLCASSTLSGSSGNEQFFGPGTRLTVL.

This clonotype was seen repeatedly, ten times or more. The chain has TRBV12-3 or TRBV12-4 and TRBJ2-7, with 13 bases lining up with TRBD2. CDR3 length: 16 amino acids. The trim removed 5 bases at V and 4 bases at J, leaving 8 bases unmatched. The CDR3 DNA reads TGTGCCAGCAGTAATGGACTAGCGGGAGTAAGGTACGAGCAGTACTTC. Its protein product is CASSNGLAGVRYEQYF.

The rearrangement links TRBV5-4 to TRBJ1-3, with 7 bases aligning to TRBD1. The CDR3 is made up of 15 amino acids. V trimming: 4 bases; J trimming: 0 bases; junction bases outside the gene matches: 4. Germline CDR1 SGHNT, CDR2 YYREEE (reference sequence). The CDR3 loop reads CASSPTGPSGNTIYF. The DNA for the CDR3 is TGTGCCAGCAGCCCGACAGGGCCCTCTGGAAACACCATATATTTT.

The chain recombines TRBV7-2 with TRBJ2-1; TRBD2 matches at 13 bases. V was clipped by 6 bases and J by 3 bases; unmatched bases: 5. The germline gives CDR1 SGHTA, CDR2 FQGNSA. The CDR3 has 16 amino acids. The DNA for the CDR3 is TGTGCCAGCAGATCAGGGACTAGCGGGGACTACAATGAGCAGTTCTTC. As protein: CASRSGTSGDYNEQFF.

This clonotype showed up just a few times. The gene calls are TRBV3-1 and TRBJ2-3; 7 positions agree with TRBD2. Losses at the gene ends were 1 base for V and 10 bases for J; bases not matched to a gene: 14. The CDR3 has 16 residues. Germline assignment: CDR1 LGHDT and CDR2 YNNKEL (reference sequence). CDR3 nucleotide sequence: TGTGCCAGCAGCCAAGCTATTGCGGCTAGCGGAAAGGCGCAGTATTTT. The encoded protein is CASSQAIAASGKAQYF.

This clonotype was counted a few times. The chain uses TRBV7-6 and TRBJ2-2; perhaps TRBD1 as D (5 bases). The length of the CDR3 is 14 residues. Germline V gives CDR1 SGHVS, CDR2 FNYEAQ. With 4 bases removed from V and 2 bases from J, the gap between germline ends came to 8 bases. CDR3 protein: CASSYDSNTGELFF. The CDR3 region has the DNA TGTGCCAGCAGCTACGACAGTAACACCGGGGAGCTGTTTTTT.

This clonotype was seen a handful of times. V usage is TRBV11-2 and J usage is TRBJ2-5; 10 nucleotides match TRBD1. The V segment lost 5 bases and the J segment 0 bases; nucleotides outside the gene matches: 3. This CDR3 spans 15 amino acids. Germline V CDR1 and CDR2: SGHAT, FQNNGV. The CDR3 region is CASSRDRGYQETQYF. CDR3 nucleotide sequence: TGTGCCAGCAGCCGGGACAGGGGTTACCAAGAGACCCAGTACTTC. The entire variable domain, with the rest obtained from reference TRBV11-2 and TRBJ2-5, is as follows: EAGVAQSPRYKIIEKRQSVAFWCNPISGHATLYWYQQILGQGPKLLIQFQNNGVVDDSQLPKDRFSAERLKGVDSTLKIQPAKLEDSAVYLCASSRDRGYQETQYFGPGTRLLVL.

This clonotype was detected a few times. This sequence joins TRBV28 and TRBJ1-5, with D possibly matching TRBD1 (5 bases). Germline V gene data show CDR1 as MDHEN and CDR2 as SYDVKM. V lost 7 bases and J lost 2, with 24 bases in between. The CDR3 sequence is 18 residues long. CDR3 protein: CASIKLGASPRGNQPQHF. CDR3 sequence (DNA): TGTGCCAGCATAAAACTCGGGGCCTCCCCTAGAGGCAATCAGCCCCAGCATTTT.

This chain uses TRBV7-9 with TRBJ2-5; perhaps TRBD1 as D (6 bases). The germline V gene has CDR1 SEHNR and CDR2 FQNEAQ (reference sequence). This CDR3 has 15 amino acids. V gave up 1 base and J gave up 3 bases, with 12 bases separating them. CDR3 bases: TGTGCCAGCAGCTTAGGGGGGCGAACAGAAGAGACCCAGTACTTC. This gives the protein CASSLGGRTEETQYF.

This clonotype was seen repeatedly, ten times or more. The CDR3 protein is CAISIQGGDTQYF. The CDR3 coding sequence is TGTGCCATCAGTATCCAGGGCGGAGATACGCAGTATTTT. The gene calls are TRBV10-3 and TRBJ2-3, with a weak D call TRBD1 (5 bases). CDR1 ENHRY and CDR2 SYGVKD come from the germline V gene. Trimming stripped 5 bases from V and 5 bases from J, with 11 bases between. The length of the CDR3 is 13 residues.

This chain joins TRBV20-1 and TRBJ1-3; unclear D gene. V lost 6 bases and J 0 bases, leaving 12 bases between the germline ends. The CDR3 has 14 amino acids. Germline V gives CDR1 DFQATT, CDR2 SNEGSKA (reference sequence). The CDR3 nucleotides read TGCAGTGCCCGGGCCGTGTCCTCTGGAAACACCATATATTTT. Amino acids: CSARAVSSGNTIYF.

This clonotype was observed a handful of times. This rearrangement joins TRBV5-1 to TRBJ2-3; unclear D gene. CDR3 length: 12 amino acids. Deletions cut 7 bases from V and 2 bases from J, with 8 bases between. Germline V CDR1 and CDR2: SGHRS, YFSETQ. In DNA, the CDR3 is TGCGCCAGCCGCTCGGACACAGATACGCAGTATTTT. Its translation is CASRSDTDTQYF.

This clonotype came up a few times. The chain couples TRBV5-1 to TRBJ1-1; TRBD1 matches 7 bases. This CDR3 comprises 15 residues. After removal of 2 bases from V and 4 bases from J, the junction contained 8 bases not matched to a gene. Germline V lookup: CDR1 SGHRS, CDR2 YFSETQ. The CDR3 region is CASSLGTVGFTEAFF. Written as DNA, the CDR3 is TGCGCCAGCAGCTTAGGGACAGTCGGTTTCACTGAAGCTTTCTTT. Based on the CDR3 plus reference TRBV5-1 and TRBJ1-1, the full variable domain is KAGVTQTPRYLIKTRGQQVTLSCSPISGHRSVSWYQQTPGQGLQFLFEYFSETQRNKGNFPGRFSGRQFSNSRSEMNVSTLELGDSALYLCASSLGTVGFTEAFFGQGTRLTVV.

This clonotype has only a few counts. The CDR3 region is CASSHVDRGSTDTQYF. The CDR3 coding sequence is TGTGCCAGCAGCCACGTCGACAGGGGTAGCACAGATACGCAGTATTTT. The genes are TRBV14 and TRBJ2-3; 8 bases are shared with TRBD1. Unmatched junction bases numbered 5, after V lost 3 bases and J lost 0 bases. The length of the CDR3 is 16 residues. Germline V gives CDR1 SGHDN, CDR2 FVKESK.

The V call is TRBV7-2, the J call TRBJ2-1, with 7 bases lining up with TRBD2. The CDR3 has 15 amino acids. The ends lost 2 bases at V and 5 bases at J; junction bases unmatched: 6. Per germline, CDR1 SGHTA and CDR2 FQGNSA. This CDR3 is CASSLYRGTNNEQFF. CDR3 nucleotide sequence: TGTGCCAGCAGCTTATATCGCGGGACTAACAATGAGCAGTTCTTC.

There are a few counts of this clonotype. V and J are TRBV28 and TRBJ1-2; D possibly corresponds to TRBD1 (6 bases). CDR3 size: 15 residues. Per the germline V gene, CDR1 is MDHEN and CDR2 is SYDVKM. Between the trimmed V and J ends, which lost 5 bases and 5 bases, there was a span of 18 bases. The CDR3 region is CASSPAPGDRYGYTF. CDR3 DNA sequence: TGTGCCAGCAGTCCGGCGCCAGGGGATCGGTATGGCTACACCTTC.

This clonotype was seen at least ten times. The V and J genes are TRBV12-3 or TRBV12-4 and TRBJ2-1; 9 bases map to TRBD2. CDR3 length equals 14 residues. V was clipped by 3 bases and J by 7 bases; unmatched bases: 4. The CDR3 here is CASSFRLAGNEQFF. The CDR3 nucleotides read TGTGCCAGCAGTTTCCGTCTAGCGGGAAATGAGCAGTTCTTC.

This chain links TRBV2 with TRBJ2-1; D gene unclear. The V end was cut by 1 base, the J end by 11 bases, with 9 bases between. The CDR3 covers 12 residues. CDR1 and CDR2 (germline): SNHLY, FYNNEI. The CDR3 region has the DNA TGTGCCAGCAGTGAAGGGTCGGCTAAGCAGTTCTTC. This codes for CASSEGSAKQFF. The full variable domain, completed using reference TRBV2 and TRBJ2-1, is EPEVTQTPSHQVTQMGQEVILRCVPISNHLYFYWYRQILGQKVEFLVSFYNNEISEKSEIFDDQFSVERPDGSNFTLKIRSTKLEDSAMYFCASSEGSAKQFFGPGTRLTVL.

This clonotype came up a few times. J is TRBJ1-2 and V is TRBV6-5; 9 bases agree with TRBD1. Germline V gene lookup returns CDR1 MNHEY and CDR2 SVGAGI. CDR3 length equals 12 residues. V lost 6 bases and J lost 7; bases outside the gene matches: 3. The CDR3 region is CASRQGARGYTF. CDR3 bases: TGTGCCAGCAGACAGGGGGCTCGTGGCTACACCTTC.